These T cell receptor beta chains were read from a single sample in a study of blood T cell repertoires in COVID-19. The data were produced by immunoSEQ multiplex PCR, yet TCRdb's version contains in-frame clones alone and is incomplete. Of 260,000 or so clones detected, around 82% appear once; the ten largest clones hold approximately 4%. The sequencing input was PBMCs or T cells enriched from blood (not recorded which). Receptor source: a middle-aged woman who had been exposed to COVID-19. The conserved cysteine and the conserved F or W are not part of the CDR3 here.

v_call cdr3_aa
TRBV6-5 ASTHRGENYGYT
TRBV12-3/TRBV12-4 ASSRSSGDEQF
TRBV21-1 ASSKGKAGSTNYGYT
TRBV5-5 ASSLAIQGAETQY
TRBV6-2/TRBV6-3 ASSEGSASGTDTQY
TRBV29-1 SVDTLLGRSNTEAF
TRBV3-1/TRBV3-2 ASSSTRDRNYGYT
TRBV3-1/TRBV3-2 ASSQVSGGPYEQY
TRBV29-1 SVASSGTGDEQY
TRBV28 ASSFRLAGGVYTQY
TRBV28 ASFSVRSSYEQY
TRBV3-1/TRBV3-2 ASSQLGGETQY
TRBV5-6 ASSSPGGPYNEQF
TRBV5-4 ASSLEWEGANYGYT
TRBV24-1 ATSDRELRYT
TRBV2 ASIGDTGGTGYGYT
TRBV30 AWSRQGKGGYT
TRBV19 ASKKGEGGEQF
TRBV7-3 ASSLLGTGNNSPLH
TRBV2 ASTEGGWYNTGELF
TRBV28 ASSLSGGYYGYT
TRBV2 ASHGLAVSSKETQY
TRBV7-9 ASSLGQGYSGANVLT
TRBV28 ASSLYGTAAYSNQPQH
TRBV4-2 ASSLSGTGGRNEQF
TRBV12-3/TRBV12-4 ASTLEARETQY
TRBV28 ASSSPSSHNEQF
TRBV28 ASSLRDRNTDTQY
TRBV5-1 ASSPSPGQGGNQPQH
TRBV25-1 ASSAWTGAYEQY
TRBV6-5 ASSYFLQETQY
TRBV5-1 ASSSNMNTEAF